This T cell receptor (beta chain) was recovered during a study of T cells after yellow fever vaccination. The V segment lost 4 bases and the J segment 6 bases; nucleotides outside the gene matches: 20. Germline lookup yields CDR1 SEHNR and CDR2 FQNEAQ (reference sequence). There are 18 residues in the CDR3. Whole-study findings and limits: Repertoires sorted by FACS could include abundant clonotypes that are contaminants from the bulk population. It was a weaker secondary response, yet one that peaked faster, at day 5 versus 15.

This clonotype showed up just a few times. No antigen is known for it. UMIs and a universal primer site were added when TCR cDNA was made by 5'RACE template switching. TCRdb reprocessed the 5' RACE reads via MiXCR and lists one record per CDR3 protein. The profile shows around 340,000 distinct CDR3 sequences, around 13% of them singletons. The TCR sequence derives from a man aged 18 to 30 who received the YFV17D yellow fever vaccine. The chain carries TRBV7-9 and TRBJ1-1, with TRBD1 matching 7 bases. The sequencing here drew on CD4+ T cells sorted from PBMCs, taken 15 days after the yellow fever booster vaccination. CDR3: CASSSPPGQSPSIAEAFF. The CDR3, as DNA: TGTGCCAGCAGCTCACCACCGGGACAGAGCCCTTCTATCGCTGAAGCTTTCTTT.